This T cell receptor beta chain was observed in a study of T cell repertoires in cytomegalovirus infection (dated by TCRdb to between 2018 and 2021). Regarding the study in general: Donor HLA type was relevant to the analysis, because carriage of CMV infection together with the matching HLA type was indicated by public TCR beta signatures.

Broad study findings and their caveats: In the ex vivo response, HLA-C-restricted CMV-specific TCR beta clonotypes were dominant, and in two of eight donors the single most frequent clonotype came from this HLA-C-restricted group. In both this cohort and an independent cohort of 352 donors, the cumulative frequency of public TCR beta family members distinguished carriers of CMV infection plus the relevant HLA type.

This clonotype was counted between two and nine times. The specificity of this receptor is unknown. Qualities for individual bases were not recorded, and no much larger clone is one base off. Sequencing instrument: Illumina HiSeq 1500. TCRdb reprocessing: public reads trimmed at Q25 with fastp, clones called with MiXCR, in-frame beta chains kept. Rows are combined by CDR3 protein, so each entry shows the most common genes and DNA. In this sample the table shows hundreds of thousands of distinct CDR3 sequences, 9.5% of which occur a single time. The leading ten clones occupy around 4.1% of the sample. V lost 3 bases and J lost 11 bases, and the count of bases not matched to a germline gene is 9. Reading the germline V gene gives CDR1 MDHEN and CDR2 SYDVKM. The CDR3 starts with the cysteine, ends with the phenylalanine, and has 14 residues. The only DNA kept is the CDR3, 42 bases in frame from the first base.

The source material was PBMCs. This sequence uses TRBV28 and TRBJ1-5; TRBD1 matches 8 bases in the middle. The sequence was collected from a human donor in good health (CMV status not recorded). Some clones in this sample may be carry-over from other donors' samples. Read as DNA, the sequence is TGTGCCAGCAGTTTGGGGGACAGGCCCTGGACCCAGCATTTT. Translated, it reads CASSLGDRPWTQHF. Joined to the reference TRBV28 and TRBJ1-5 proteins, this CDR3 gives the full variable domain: DVKVTQSSRYLVKRTGEKVFLECVQDMDHENMFWYRQDPGLGLRLIYFSYDVKMKEKGDIPEGYSVSREKKERFSLILESASTNQTSMYLCASSLGDRPWTQHFGDGTRLSIL.